This is a list of T cell receptor beta chains from one sample in a study of blood T cell repertoires in COVID-19. Sequencing was performed with immunoSEQ multiplex PCR; in TCRdb, only in-frame clones are kept and a portion is missing. The sample holds about 170,000 clones; around 84% are singletons and the top ten take roughly 15%. Sequenced input: PBMCs or T cells enriched from blood (not recorded which). Every receptor here comes from a man between 45 and 60 years old who had recovered from COVID-19. Each CDR3 is given with its conserved first and last residue.

>TRBV6-5|TRBJ2-3
CASSPYRVDTQYF
>TRBV12-3/TRBV12-4|TRBJ2-7
CASSMTRTEEQYF
>TRBV2|TRBJ1-2
CASSERLATGANYGYTF
>TRBV5-1|TRBJ2-2
CASSLNAGVNTGELFF
>TRBV6-4|TRBJ2-3
CASSPTSGGGTDTQYF
>TRBV6-5|TRBJ2-7
CASSLRQGSSYEQYF
>TRBV29-1|TRBJ1-5
CSVEGGRGQPQHF
>TRBV27|TRBJ1-5
CASSPQGNQPQHF
>TRBV10-3|TRBJ1-4
CAISEKTGRNEKLFF
>TRBV18|TRBJ1-1
CASSRTGQGTREAFF
>TRBV5-1|TRBJ2-1
CASSLAQEQFF
>TRBV7-9|TRBJ1-5
CASSLTGGHQPQHF
>TRBV2|TRBJ1-2
CASSDGGTGTGGDGYTF
>TRBV27|TRBJ1-6
CASRPRDSYNSPLHF
>TRBV28|TRBJ1-2
CASSRSSRSGYTF
>TRBV24-1|TRBJ2-2
CATSDLRDRNTGELFF
>TRBV3-1/TRBV3-2|TRBJ2-5
CASRPTGGETQYF
>TRBV4-1|TRBJ1-1
CASSQTGTGAANTEAFF
>TRBV27|TRBJ1-4
CASSLWAGGNEKLFF
>TRBV5-4|TRBJ2-1
CASSLTGGDEQFF
>TRBV9|TRBJ2-5
CASSSGLAGGQETQYF
>TRBV5-6|TRBJ2-3
CASSGDRDRGTDTQYF
>TRBV3-1/TRBV3-2|TRBJ2-1
CASSPRAAGNEQFF
>TRBV7-7|TRBJ2-1
CASSLAGTLGYEQFF
>TRBV5-1|TRBJ2-3
CASSLENDLGTDTQYF
>TRBV6-1|TRBJ1-6
CASSEGPPGGAQIYSPLHF
>TRBV6-5|TRBJ2-1
CASSSLAGGDSAEQFF